These T cell receptor beta chains were read from a single sample in a study of blood T cell repertoires in COVID-19. The repertoire was sequenced with immunoSEQ multiplex PCR; TCRdb's copy has only in-frame clones and lacks some. Of approximately 170,000 clones listed, 85% to 90% are singletons. The sequencing sample was made of peripheral blood. The receptors originated from a woman in her fifties or sixties with COVID-19, enrolled during active disease. CDR3s include the opening cysteine and the closing phenylalanine or tryptophan. The D gene is left open where the match is weak. Clone size is not always given. Where it is, it says once, few, many or a class for expanded clones.

j_gene: TRBJ2-7; abundance: .; v_gene: TRBV12-3/TRBV12-4; d_gene: .; CDR3nt: TGTGCCAGCAGTTTTAGGGGAGGCCACGAGCAGTACTTC; CDR3aa: CASSFRGGHEQYF
j_gene: TRBJ1-2; abundance: .; v_gene: TRBV7-3; d_gene: .; CDR3nt: TGTGCCAGCAGCTCCCAAAGGGGGGGCGCGAACTATGGCTACACCTTC; CDR3aa: CASSSQRGGANYGYTF
j_gene: TRBJ1-6; abundance: .; v_gene: TRBV5-6; d_gene: TRBD1; CDR3nt: TGTGCCAGCAGCTTTCCGGGACAGGGGTCGGCGGGCGCCCTCCACTTT; CDR3aa: CASSFPGQGSAGALHF
j_gene: TRBJ1-4; abundance: .; v_gene: TRBV10-3; d_gene: TRBD1; CDR3nt: TGTGCCATCAGTGTTGGCAGGGGGCTCGAAAAACTGTTTTTT; CDR3aa: CAISVGRGLEKLFF
j_gene: TRBJ2-2; abundance: .; v_gene: TRBV6-5; d_gene: TRBD1; CDR3nt: TGTGCCAGCAGGCCGGGACAGTCGGTTACCGGGGAGCTGTTTTTT; CDR3aa: CASRPGQSVTGELFF
j_gene: TRBJ1-6; abundance: .; v_gene: TRBV15; d_gene: .; CDR3nt: TGTGCCACCAGCAGAGGTACAGTGCATTCACCCCTCCACTTT; CDR3aa: CATSRGTVHSPLHF
j_gene: TRBJ1-1; abundance: .; v_gene: TRBV30; d_gene: .; CDR3nt: TGTGCCTGGAGCCTTCCCTCGGGGAGCACTGAAGCTTTCTTT; CDR3aa: CAWSLPSGSTEAFF
j_gene: TRBJ2-1; abundance: .; v_gene: TRBV19; d_gene: TRBD1; CDR3nt: TGTGCCAGTAGTATTAAGGGGACAGGGGGCTACAATGAGCAGTTCTTC; CDR3aa: CASSIKGTGGYNEQFF
j_gene: TRBJ2-3; abundance: once; v_gene: TRBV12-3/TRBV12-4; d_gene: .; CDR3nt: TGTGCCAGCGGGAGTCACGGCACAGATACGCAGTATTTT; CDR3aa: CASGSHGTDTQYF
j_gene: TRBJ1-5; abundance: .; v_gene: TRBV6-5; d_gene: TRBD1; CDR3nt: TGTGCCAGCACACCGACAGGGGCCGGTCAGCCCCAGCATTTT; CDR3aa: CASTPTGAGQPQHF
j_gene: TRBJ1-2; abundance: .; v_gene: TRBV11-2; d_gene: .; CDR3nt: TGTGCCAGCAGACAATTATCCCACAGGTCAGGCTATGGCTACACCTTC; CDR3aa: CASRQLSHRSGYGYTF
j_gene: TRBJ2-2; abundance: .; v_gene: TRBV6-5; d_gene: .; CDR3nt: TGTGCCAGCAGGCGGACAGTCACCGGGGAGCTGTTTTTT; CDR3aa: CASRRTVTGELFF
j_gene: TRBJ2-2; abundance: .; v_gene: TRBV5-6; d_gene: .; CDR3nt: TGTGCCAGCAGCTTGTCAGGTCTGGCCGGGGAGCTGTTTTTT; CDR3aa: CASSLSGLAGELFF
j_gene: TRBJ2-7; abundance: .; v_gene: TRBV27; d_gene: .; CDR3nt: TGTGCCAGCAGCCGTACCCAGGGGATGGATCTGTACGAGCAGTACTTC; CDR3aa: CASSRTQGMDLYEQYF
j_gene: TRBJ2-7; abundance: .; v_gene: TRBV4-2; d_gene: TRBD1; CDR3nt: TGTGCCAGCAGCCACCATGGACAGGAAAGCTCCTACGAGCAGTACTTC; CDR3aa: CASSHHGQESSYEQYF
j_gene: TRBJ2-1; abundance: few; v_gene: TRBV5-1; d_gene: TRBD2; CDR3nt: TGCGCCAGCAGCTTATTGTCTAGCGGATACAATGAGCAGTTCTTC; CDR3aa: CASSLLSSGYNEQFF
j_gene: TRBJ1-2; abundance: .; v_gene: TRBV7-9; d_gene: .; CDR3nt: TGTGCCAGCAGCTTAGCCTCCTGGGGGCAGGGTGGTGGCTACACCTTC; CDR3aa: CASSLASWGQGGGYTF
j_gene: TRBJ1-1; abundance: once; v_gene: TRBV3-1/TRBV3-2; d_gene: TRBD1; CDR3nt: TGTGCCAGCAGCCAAGATCTAAAGGGGGCAAAGCCGAACACTGAAGCTTTCTTT; CDR3aa: CASSQDLKGAKPNTEAFF
j_gene: TRBJ1-3; abundance: .; v_gene: TRBV30; d_gene: TRBD1; CDR3nt: TGTGCCTGCCGGGCAGGGGGTAGAAACACCATATATTTT; CDR3aa: CACRAGGRNTIYF
j_gene: TRBJ2-1; abundance: .; v_gene: TRBV9; d_gene: TRBD2; CDR3nt: TGTGCCAGCAGCGTAGTAGGGAGGACTAGCGGGAGATTCGGTGAGCAGTTCTTC; CDR3aa: CASSVVGRTSGRFGEQFF
j_gene: TRBJ2-7; abundance: few; v_gene: TRBV25-1; d_gene: .; CDR3nt: TGTGCCAGCAGTGAGTCCAGAACCTACGAGCAGTACTTC; CDR3aa: CASSESRTYEQYF
j_gene: TRBJ2-7; abundance: .; v_gene: TRBV19; d_gene: TRBD2; CDR3nt: TGTGCCAGTAGTGTAGCGGGAGGCCACACCTACGAGCAGTACTTC; CDR3aa: CASSVAGGHTYEQYF
j_gene: TRBJ2-7; abundance: .; v_gene: TRBV6-2/TRBV6-3; d_gene: .; CDR3nt: TGTGCCAGCAGTTACTCGAGAGGGAAGCGGACCCAAGTACCCTACGAGCAGTACTTC; CDR3aa: CASSYSRGKRTQVPYEQYF
j_gene: TRBJ2-7; abundance: once; v_gene: TRBV28; d_gene: .; CDR3nt: TGTGCCAGCAGTTTAACTCTGGAGCAGTACTTC; CDR3aa: CASSLTLEQYF
j_gene: TRBJ1-2; abundance: .; v_gene: TRBV29-1; d_gene: TRBD1; CDR3nt: TGCAGCGTTACCCCGCCAGGGGGCTTTGGCTACACCTTC; CDR3aa: CSVTPPGGFGYTF
j_gene: TRBJ2-7; abundance: .; v_gene: TRBV7-2; d_gene: TRBD2; CDR3nt: TGTGCCAGCAGCCAACTAGCGGGGGGCTACGTGCAGTACTTC; CDR3aa: CASSQLAGGYVQYF
j_gene: TRBJ1-4; abundance: once; v_gene: TRBV2; d_gene: TRBD1; CDR3nt: TGTGCCAGCTATCCCTGGGGGACAGGGCGGGAAAAACTGTTTTTT; CDR3aa: CASYPWGTGREKLFF
j_gene: TRBJ1-1; abundance: .; v_gene: TRBV5-1; d_gene: .; CDR3nt: TGCGCCAGCAGCTTCGCTCTTAACGGGGACACTGAAGCTTTCTTT; CDR3aa: CASSFALNGDTEAFF
j_gene: TRBJ1-1; abundance: .; v_gene: TRBV9; d_gene: .; CDR3nt: TGTGCCAGCAGCGAGGAGATAACAGGGCAAGGTGAAGCTTTCTTT; CDR3aa: CASSEEITGQGEAFF
j_gene: TRBJ2-1; abundance: many; v_gene: TRBV6-1; d_gene: .; CDR3nt: TGTGCCAGCAGTGAATTAGCACGTGAGCAGTTCTTC; CDR3aa: CASSELAREQFF
j_gene: TRBJ1-1; abundance: .; v_gene: TRBV10-3; d_gene: TRBD1; CDR3nt: TGTGCCATCGGGGACAGGACCTTGAACACTGAAGCTTTCTTT; CDR3aa: CAIGDRTLNTEAFF
j_gene: TRBJ1-1; abundance: .; v_gene: TRBV5-3; d_gene: .; CDR3nt: TGTGCCAGAAGCTTCAAGGGAGGTAAGGTGAACACTGAAGCTTTCTTT; CDR3aa: CARSFKGGKVNTEAFF
j_gene: TRBJ2-7; abundance: .; v_gene: TRBV7-3; d_gene: TRBD2; CDR3nt: TGTGCCAGCAGCTTAACGTGGATTGGAGCGGGAGGCTCGAGCTCCTACGAGCAGTACTTC; CDR3aa: CASSLTWIGAGGSSSYEQYF
j_gene: TRBJ1-2; abundance: .; v_gene: TRBV7-2; d_gene: TRBD1; CDR3nt: TGTGCCAGCAGCTTAGATCGGGACAGGCAGGAAGGCTACACCTTC; CDR3aa: CASSLDRDRQEGYTF
j_gene: TRBJ1-2; abundance: .; v_gene: TRBV25-1; d_gene: .; CDR3nt: TGTGCCAGCAGTCGGTTTATGCGTGGTGGCTACACCTTC; CDR3aa: CASSRFMRGGYTF
j_gene: TRBJ2-7; abundance: .; v_gene: TRBV5-1; d_gene: .; CDR3nt: TGCGCCAGCAGCTTGGACAGTGAGCTCTCCTACGAGCAGTACTTC; CDR3aa: CASSLDSELSYEQYF
j_gene: TRBJ2-2; abundance: .; v_gene: TRBV6-2/TRBV6-3; d_gene: TRBD2; CDR3nt: TGTGCCAGCAGTTACCCGGGACTAGCGGGAGACGTTAACACCGGGGAGCTGTTTTTT; CDR3aa: CASSYPGLAGDVNTGELFF
j_gene: TRBJ1-2; abundance: .; v_gene: TRBV4-3; d_gene: TRBD1; CDR3nt: TGCGCCAGCAGCCAAGGGTTACAGGGGGCAAACTATGGCTACACCTTC; CDR3aa: CASSQGLQGANYGYTF
j_gene: TRBJ2-2; abundance: .; v_gene: TRBV11-1; d_gene: .; CDR3nt: TGTGCCAGCAGCTTAGCGGGGCGGAACACCGGGGAGCTGTTTTTT; CDR3aa: CASSLAGRNTGELFF
j_gene: TRBJ2-7; abundance: .; v_gene: TRBV4-1; d_gene: TRBD2; CDR3nt: TGCGCCAGCAGCTCCCATGGGGGGAGCGGGGACTCTACCTACGAGCAGTACTTC; CDR3aa: CASSSHGGSGDSTYEQYF
j_gene: TRBJ2-4; abundance: .; v_gene: TRBV7-9; d_gene: TRBD1; CDR3nt: TGTGCCAGCAGCTTGGGACAGGGGGTAGGAGGTCCCAAAAACATTCAGTACTTC; CDR3aa: CASSLGQGVGGPKNIQYF
j_gene: TRBJ2-7; abundance: few; v_gene: TRBV4-1; d_gene: TRBD2; CDR3nt: TGCGCCAGCAGCCTGTTCCTAGCGGGAGCGGCCTACGAGCAGTACTTC; CDR3aa: CASSLFLAGAAYEQYF
j_gene: TRBJ2-1; abundance: .; v_gene: TRBV15; d_gene: .; CDR3nt: TGTGCCACCAGCAGATTGCCGGGACATCTTTTCTCCTACAATGAGCAGTTCTTC; CDR3aa: CATSRLPGHLFSYNEQFF
j_gene: TRBJ2-1; abundance: .; v_gene: TRBV7-2; d_gene: TRBD2; CDR3nt: TGTGCCAGCAGCCTCTCTAGCGGGAGAGTTTACAATGAGCAGTTCTTC; CDR3aa: CASSLSSGRVYNEQFF
j_gene: TRBJ1-1; abundance: .; v_gene: TRBV9; d_gene: .; CDR3nt: TGTGCCAGCAGCGCACAGCCTGGAACTGAAGCTTTCTTT; CDR3aa: CASSAQPGTEAFF
j_gene: TRBJ1-3; abundance: .; v_gene: TRBV29-1; d_gene: .; CDR3nt: TGCAGCGTTGAGGGCAGTGGAAACACCATATATTTT; CDR3aa: CSVEGSGNTIYF
j_gene: TRBJ2-1; abundance: .; v_gene: TRBV6-6; d_gene: TRBD1; CDR3nt: TGTGCCAGCAGTTGGGACAGGGGGGGTGAGCAGTTCTTC; CDR3aa: CASSWDRGGEQFF
j_gene: TRBJ2-5; abundance: once; v_gene: TRBV30; d_gene: .; CDR3nt: TGTGCCTCCACCCCTGCGTTGGAGACCCAGTACTTC; CDR3aa: CASTPALETQYF
j_gene: TRBJ2-7; abundance: .; v_gene: TRBV28; d_gene: TRBD2; CDR3nt: TGTGCCACCGGGAGGCCACCCTACGAGCAGTACTTC; CDR3aa: CATGRPPYEQYF
j_gene: TRBJ2-1; abundance: .; v_gene: TRBV5-4; d_gene: TRBD2; CDR3nt: TGTGCCAGCAGCTCCGCTAGCGGGGGCTACAATGAGCAGTTCTTC; CDR3aa: CASSSASGGYNEQFF
j_gene: TRBJ1-2; abundance: .; v_gene: TRBV6-6; d_gene: TRBD1; CDR3nt: TGTGCCAGCAGTTCATTTCAGGGGGATGAGTATGGCTACACCTTC; CDR3aa: CASSSFQGDEYGYTF
j_gene: TRBJ2-3; abundance: .; v_gene: TRBV27; d_gene: TRBD1; CDR3nt: TGTGCCAGCAGTCGGGACAGGGTGGGGACAGATACGCAGTATTTT; CDR3aa: CASSRDRVGTDTQYF